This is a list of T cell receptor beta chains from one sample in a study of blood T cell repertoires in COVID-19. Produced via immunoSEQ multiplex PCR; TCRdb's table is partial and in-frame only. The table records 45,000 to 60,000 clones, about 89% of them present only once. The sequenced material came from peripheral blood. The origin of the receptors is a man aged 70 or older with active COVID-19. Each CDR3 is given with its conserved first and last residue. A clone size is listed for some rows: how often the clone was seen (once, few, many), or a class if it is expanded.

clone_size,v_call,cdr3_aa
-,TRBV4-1,CASSQGIYIAGGPGAYNEQFF
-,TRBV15,CATSTTNYGYTF
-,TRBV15,CATAVTGFQETQYF
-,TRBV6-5,CASRRGDRGPYGYTF
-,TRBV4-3,CASSQDGRDSPLHF
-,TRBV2,CATGGTNYGYTF
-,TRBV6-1,CASMGSAGGIYEQFF
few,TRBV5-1,CASSLDDRGNEQYF
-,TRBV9,CASSPQGYGYTF
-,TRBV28,CASSLSGANVLTF
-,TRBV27,CASRVAGTDTQYF
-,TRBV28,CASSPRTSEAFF
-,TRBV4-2,CASSQGQGETQYF
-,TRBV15,CATSSRRQNYGYTF
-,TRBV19,CATSSGGAWTQYF
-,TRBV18,CASSPSGTSGQETQYF
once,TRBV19,CASGGREETQYF
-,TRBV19,CASSIQGETQYF
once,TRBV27,CASRRQGAGQPQHF
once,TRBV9,CASSVGQGAHGELFF
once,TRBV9,CASSVSGRLEQFF
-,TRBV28,CASTERGQGSYNSPLHF
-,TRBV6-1,CASSEQTNYGYTF
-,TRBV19,CASSISGQGFNVLTF
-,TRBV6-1,CASSELVNRKTYEQYF
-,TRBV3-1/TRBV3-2,CASSPPQLAGTGETQYF
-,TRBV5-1,CASSPGRASQYTDTQYF
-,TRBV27,CASSFDRDPDTQYF